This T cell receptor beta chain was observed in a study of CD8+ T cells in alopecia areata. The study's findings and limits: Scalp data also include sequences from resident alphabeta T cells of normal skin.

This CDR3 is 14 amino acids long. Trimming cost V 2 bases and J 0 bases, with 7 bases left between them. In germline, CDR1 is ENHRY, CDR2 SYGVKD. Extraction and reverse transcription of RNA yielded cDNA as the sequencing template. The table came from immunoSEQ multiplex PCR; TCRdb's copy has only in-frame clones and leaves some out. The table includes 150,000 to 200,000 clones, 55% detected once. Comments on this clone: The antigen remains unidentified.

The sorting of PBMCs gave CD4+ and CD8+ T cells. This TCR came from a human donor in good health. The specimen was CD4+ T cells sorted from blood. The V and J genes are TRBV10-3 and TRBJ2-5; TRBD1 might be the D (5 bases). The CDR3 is CAISEGADQETQYF. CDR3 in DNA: TGTGCCATCAGTGAGGGGGCAGACCAAGAGACCCAGTACTTC.